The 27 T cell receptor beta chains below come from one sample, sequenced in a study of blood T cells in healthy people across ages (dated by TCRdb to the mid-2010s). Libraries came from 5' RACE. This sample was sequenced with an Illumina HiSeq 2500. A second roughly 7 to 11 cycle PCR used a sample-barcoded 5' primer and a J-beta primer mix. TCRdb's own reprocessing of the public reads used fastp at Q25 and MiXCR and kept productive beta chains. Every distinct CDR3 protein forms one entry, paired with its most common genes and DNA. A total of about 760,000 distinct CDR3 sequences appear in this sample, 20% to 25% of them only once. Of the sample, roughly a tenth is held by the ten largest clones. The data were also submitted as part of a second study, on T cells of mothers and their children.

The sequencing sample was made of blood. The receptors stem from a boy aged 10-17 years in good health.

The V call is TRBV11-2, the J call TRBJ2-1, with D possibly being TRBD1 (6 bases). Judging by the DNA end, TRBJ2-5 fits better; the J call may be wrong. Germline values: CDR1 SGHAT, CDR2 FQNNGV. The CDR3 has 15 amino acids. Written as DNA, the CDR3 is TGTGCCAGCAGCTTGGACGGGGTAGGGGGAGAGACCCAGTACTTC. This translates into CASSLDGVGGETQYF.

The CDR3, as DNA: TGTGCCATCGTCTCGGCCGGGGAGCTGTTTTTT. This gives the protein CAIVSAGELFF. The chain uses TRBV10-3 and TRBJ2-2; no clear D gene. The CDR3 has 11 residues. CDR1 is ENHRY and CDR2 is SYGVKD in the germline V gene. The V and J ends lost 8 bases and 6 bases respectively, with 7 bases between them.

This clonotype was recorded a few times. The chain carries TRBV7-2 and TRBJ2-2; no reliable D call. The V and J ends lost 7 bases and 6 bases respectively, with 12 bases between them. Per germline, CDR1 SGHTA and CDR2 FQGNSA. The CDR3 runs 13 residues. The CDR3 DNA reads TGTGCCAGCACCTTGTCGTGGTCCGGGGAGCTGTTTTTT. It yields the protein CASTLSWSGELFF.

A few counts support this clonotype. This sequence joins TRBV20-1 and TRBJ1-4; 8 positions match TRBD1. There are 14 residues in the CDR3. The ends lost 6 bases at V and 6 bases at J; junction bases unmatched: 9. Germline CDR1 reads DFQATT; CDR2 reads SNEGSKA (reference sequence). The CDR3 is CSAIEPGGYEKLFF. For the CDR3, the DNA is TGCAGTGCCATAGAGCCAGGGGGCTATGAAAAACTGTTTTTT.

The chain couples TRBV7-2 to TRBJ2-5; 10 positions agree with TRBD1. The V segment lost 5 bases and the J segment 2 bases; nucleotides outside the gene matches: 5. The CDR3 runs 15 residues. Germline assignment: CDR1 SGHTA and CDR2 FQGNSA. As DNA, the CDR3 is TGTGCCAGCAGCAGACAGGGGGCTCCTCAAGAGACCCAGTACTTC. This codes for CASSRQGAPQETQYF.

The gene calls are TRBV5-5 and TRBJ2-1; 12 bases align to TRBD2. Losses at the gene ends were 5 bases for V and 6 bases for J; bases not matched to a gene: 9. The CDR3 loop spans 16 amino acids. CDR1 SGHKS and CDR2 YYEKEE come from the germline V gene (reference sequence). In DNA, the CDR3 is TGTGCCAGCAGAAGAACGCCGGGACTAGCGGGCAATGAGCAGTTCTTC. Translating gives CASRRTPGLAGNEQFF.

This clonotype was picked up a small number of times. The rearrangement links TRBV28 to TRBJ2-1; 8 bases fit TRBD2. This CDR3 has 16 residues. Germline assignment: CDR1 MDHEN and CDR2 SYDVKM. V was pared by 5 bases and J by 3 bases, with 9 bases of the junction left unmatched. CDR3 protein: CASSLQAGVDYNEQFF. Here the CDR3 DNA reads TGTGCCAGCAGTCTCCAAGCGGGGGTTGACTACAATGAGCAGTTCTTC.

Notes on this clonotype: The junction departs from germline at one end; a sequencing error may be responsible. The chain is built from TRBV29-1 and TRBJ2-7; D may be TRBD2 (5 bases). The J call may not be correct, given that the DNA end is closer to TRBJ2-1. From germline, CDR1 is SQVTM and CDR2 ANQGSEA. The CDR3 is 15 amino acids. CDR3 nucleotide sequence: TGCAGCTTTGACGGTGTGACGGGAAGCTACAATGAGCAGTTCTTC. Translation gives CSFDGVTGSYNEQFF.

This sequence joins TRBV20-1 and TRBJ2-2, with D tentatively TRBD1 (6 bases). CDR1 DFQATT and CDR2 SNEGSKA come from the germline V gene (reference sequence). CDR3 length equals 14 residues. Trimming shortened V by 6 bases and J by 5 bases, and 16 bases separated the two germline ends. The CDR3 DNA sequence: TGCAGTGCCACGAGACAGGTTTCGACCGGGGAGCTGTTTTTT. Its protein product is CSATRQVSTGELFF.

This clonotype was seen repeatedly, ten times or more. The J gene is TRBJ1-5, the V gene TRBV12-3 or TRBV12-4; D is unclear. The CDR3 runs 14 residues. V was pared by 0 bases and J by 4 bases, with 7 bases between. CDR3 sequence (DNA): TGTGCCAGCAGTTTAGCTCTGGGAAATCAGCCCCAGCATTTT. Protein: CASSLALGNQPQHF.

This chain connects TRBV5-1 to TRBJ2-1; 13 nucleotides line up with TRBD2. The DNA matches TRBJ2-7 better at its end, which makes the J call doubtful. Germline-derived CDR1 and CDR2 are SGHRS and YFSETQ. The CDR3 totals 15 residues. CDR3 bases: TGCGCCAGCGGGGACGGGACTAGCGGGAACTACGAGCAGTACTTC. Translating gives CASGDGTSGNYEQYF.

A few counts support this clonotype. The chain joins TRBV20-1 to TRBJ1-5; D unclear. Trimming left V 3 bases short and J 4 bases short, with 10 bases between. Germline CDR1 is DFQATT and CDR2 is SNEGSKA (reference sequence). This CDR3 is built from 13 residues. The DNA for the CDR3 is TGCAGTGCTAGGGGCGTGGAAAATCAGCCCCAGCATTTT. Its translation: CSARGVENQPQHF.

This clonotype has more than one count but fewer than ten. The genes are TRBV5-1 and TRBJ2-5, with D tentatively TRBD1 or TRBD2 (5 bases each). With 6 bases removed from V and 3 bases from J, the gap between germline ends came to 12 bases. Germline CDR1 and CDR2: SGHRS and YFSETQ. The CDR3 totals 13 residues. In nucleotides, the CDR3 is TGCGCCAGCAAGGGGACCGCCGAAGAGACCCAGTACTTC. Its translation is CASKGTAEETQYF.

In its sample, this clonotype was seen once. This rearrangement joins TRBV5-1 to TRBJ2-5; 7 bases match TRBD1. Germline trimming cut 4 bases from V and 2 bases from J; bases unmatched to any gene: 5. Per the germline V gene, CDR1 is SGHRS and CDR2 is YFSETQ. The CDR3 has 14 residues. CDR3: CASSGGQQQETQYF. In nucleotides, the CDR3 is TGCGCCAGCAGCGGGGGACAGCAACAAGAGACCCAGTACTTC.

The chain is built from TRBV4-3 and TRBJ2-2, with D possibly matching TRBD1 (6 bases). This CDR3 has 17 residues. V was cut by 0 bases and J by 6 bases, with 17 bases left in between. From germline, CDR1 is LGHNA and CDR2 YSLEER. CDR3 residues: CASSQDLGTLGAGELFF. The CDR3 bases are TGCGCCAGCAGCCAAGATCTTGGGACACTTGGTGCCGGGGAGCTGTTTTTT.

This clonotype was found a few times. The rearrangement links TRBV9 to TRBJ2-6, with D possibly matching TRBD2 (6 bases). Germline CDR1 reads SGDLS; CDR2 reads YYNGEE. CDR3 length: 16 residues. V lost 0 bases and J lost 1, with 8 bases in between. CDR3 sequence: CASSVGRESGANVLTF. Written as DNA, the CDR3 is TGTGCCAGCAGCGTAGGGAGGGAATCTGGGGCCAACGTCCTGACTTTC.

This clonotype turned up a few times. This CDR3 is CASSLGAWGLGNTGELFF. CDR3 DNA sequence: TGCGCCAGCAGCTTGGGCGCCTGGGGACTGGGAAACACCGGGGAGCTGTTTTTT. The genes are TRBV5-1 and TRBJ2-2, with D maybe TRBD2 (6 bases). The CDR3 extends over 18 amino acids. V lost 0 bases to trimming and J lost 2 bases, with 17 bases between them. Germline-derived CDR1 and CDR2 are SGHRS and YFSETQ. Together with reference TRBV5-1 and TRBJ2-2, the CDR3 gives the full variable domain: KAGVTQTPRYLIKTRGQQVTLSCSPISGHRSVSWYQQTPGQGLQFLFEYFSETQRNKGNFPGRFSGRQFSNSRSEMNVSTLELGDSALYLCASSLGAWGLGNTGELFFGEGSRLTVL.

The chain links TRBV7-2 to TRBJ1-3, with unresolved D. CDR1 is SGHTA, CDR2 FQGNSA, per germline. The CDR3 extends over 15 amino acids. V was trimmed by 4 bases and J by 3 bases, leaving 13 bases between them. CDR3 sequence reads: CASSSSRGFGNTIYF. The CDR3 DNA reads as TGTGCCAGCAGCTCCTCTCGAGGGTTTGGAAACACCATATATTTT.

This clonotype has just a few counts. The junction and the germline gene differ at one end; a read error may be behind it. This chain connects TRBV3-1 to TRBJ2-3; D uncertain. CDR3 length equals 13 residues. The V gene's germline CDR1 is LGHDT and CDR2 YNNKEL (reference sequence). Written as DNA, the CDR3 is TGTGCCAGCAGCCAAGAGGCACCAGATGCGCAGTATTTT. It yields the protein CASSQEAPDAQYF.

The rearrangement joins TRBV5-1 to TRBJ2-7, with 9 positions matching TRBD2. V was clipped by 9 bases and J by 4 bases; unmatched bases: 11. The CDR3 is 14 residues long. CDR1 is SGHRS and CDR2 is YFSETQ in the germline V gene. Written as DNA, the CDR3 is TGCGCCAACAGTCCCAGCGGGGGGACTTACGAGCAGTACTTC. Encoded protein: CANSPSGGTYEQYF.

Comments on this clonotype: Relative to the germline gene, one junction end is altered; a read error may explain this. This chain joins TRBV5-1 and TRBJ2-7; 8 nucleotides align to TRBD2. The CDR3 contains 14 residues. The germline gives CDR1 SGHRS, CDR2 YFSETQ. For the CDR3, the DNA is TGCGCCAGCAGCGCGGGAGGTCCCTCCCACGAGCAGTACTTC. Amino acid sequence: CASSAGGPSHEQYF.

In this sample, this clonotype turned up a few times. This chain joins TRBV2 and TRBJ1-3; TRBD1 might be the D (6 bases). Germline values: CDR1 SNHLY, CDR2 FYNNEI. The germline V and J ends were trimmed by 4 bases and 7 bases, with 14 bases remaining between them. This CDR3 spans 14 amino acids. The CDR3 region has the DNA TGTGCCAGCAGTGGACAGGCGAAGATTAACACCATATATTTT. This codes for CASSGQAKINTIYF.

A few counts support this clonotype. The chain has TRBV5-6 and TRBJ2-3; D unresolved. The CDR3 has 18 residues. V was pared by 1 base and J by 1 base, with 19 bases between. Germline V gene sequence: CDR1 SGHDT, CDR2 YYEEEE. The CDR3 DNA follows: TGTGCCAGCAGCTTGCTATCTTCTTCCTTCCTTGGCACAGATACGCAGTATTTT. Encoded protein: CASSLLSSSFLGTDTQYF.

CDR3 amino acids: CASSLEGTGVGETQYF. CDR3 sequence (DNA): TGTGCCAGCAGCTTAGAAGGGACAGGGGTAGGAGAGACCCAGTACTTC. V is TRBV7-2 and J is TRBJ2-5; 10 nucleotides match TRBD1. The CDR3 is 16 residues long. Germline loops: CDR1 SGHTA, CDR2 FQGNSA. V shed 1 base, J shed 4 bases, and the junction held 6 bases outside the gene matches.

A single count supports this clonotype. The CDR3 region has the DNA TGCAGTGCTAACCTCGGGACAGGCTGGGGCTACACCTTC. Its protein is CSANLGTGWGYTF. The chain has TRBV20-1 and TRBJ1-2; 8 bases fit TRBD1. The CDR3 is made up of 13 amino acids. Unmatched junction bases numbered 9, after V lost 4 bases and J lost 8 bases. CDR1 is DFQATT and CDR2 is SNEGSKA in the germline V gene (reference sequence).

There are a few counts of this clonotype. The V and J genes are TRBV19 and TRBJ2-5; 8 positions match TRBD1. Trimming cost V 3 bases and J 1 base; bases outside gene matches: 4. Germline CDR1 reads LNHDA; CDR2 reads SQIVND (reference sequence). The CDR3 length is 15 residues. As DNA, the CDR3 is TGTGCCAGTAGTATGGGGACAGGAACCCAAGAGACCCAGTACTTC. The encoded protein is CASSMGTGTQETQYF.

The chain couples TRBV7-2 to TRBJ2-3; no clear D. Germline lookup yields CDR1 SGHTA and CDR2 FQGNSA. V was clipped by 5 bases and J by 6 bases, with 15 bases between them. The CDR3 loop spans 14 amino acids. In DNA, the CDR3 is TGTGCCAGCAGCGCGTTGAGGCGGAAGGATACGCAGTATTTT. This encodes CASSALRRKDTQYF.